The 21 T cell receptor beta chains below all came from one sample that was sequenced in a study of PD-L1 blockade in urothelial cancer. Assay: immunoSEQ multiplex PCR; the TCRdb copy retains only in-frame clones and omits some. The profile shows more than 80,000 clones, over 80% of them singletons. The specimen comprised PBMCs, sampled around atezolizumab (anti-PD-L1) treatment. These receptors came from a man between 65 and 85 years old with urothelial cancer.

This clone was observed a few times. CDR3 sequence reads: CASSPTSGSTGELFF. In DNA, the CDR3 is TGTGCCAGCTCACCTACTAGCGGGAGCACCGGGGAGCTGTTTTTT. V is TRBV18 and J is TRBJ2-2; TRBD2 aligns across 11 bases. The germline CDR1 and CDR2 sequences are KGHSH and LQKENI. The length of the CDR3 is 15 residues. J gave up 4 bases and V 3 bases, and 1 base lay outside the gene matches.

The rearrangement links TRBV5-1 to TRBJ2-7, with TRBD1 identical over 7 bases. Germline CDR1 and CDR2: SGHRS and YFSETQ. This CDR3 contains 14 residues. Trimming took 3 bases from V and 5 from J; bases not matched to a gene: 8. In DNA, the CDR3 is TGCGCCAGCAGCTCGGGATTACAGGGGAACGAGCAGTACTTC. It specifies CASSSGLQGNEQYF.

J is TRBJ2-2 and V is TRBV7-6, with 10 bases that match TRBD1. Unmatched junction bases numbered 6, after V lost 1 base and J lost 7 bases. CDR1 is SGHVS and CDR2 is FNYEAQ in the germline V gene. This CDR3 spans 16 amino acids. The CDR3 is CASSLGQGALGGELFF. CDR3 nucleotide sequence: TGTGCCAGCAGCTTAGGACAGGGGGCGCTGGGCGGGGAGCTGTTTTTT.

The rearrangement links TRBV4-2 to TRBJ2-7, with 10 bases identical to TRBD1. The CDR3 is made up of 14 amino acids. With V trimmed by 1 base and J by 4 bases, 1 base remained unmatched. The germline CDR1 and CDR2 sequences are LGHNA and YNFKEQ. The CDR3 reads CASSQADRGYEQYF. The DNA of the CDR3 is TGTGCCAGCAGCCAAGCGGACAGGGGGTACGAGCAGTACTTC.

The genes are TRBV18 and TRBJ1-4; maybe TRBD1 (5 bases). This CDR3 comprises 17 residues. The V end was cut by 6 bases, the J end by 5 bases, with 22 bases between. Germline assignment: CDR1 KGHSH and CDR2 LQKENI. The CDR3 DNA reads as TGTGCCAGCTCCCCGAACAGGTCCTCAACGCGGAATGAAAAACTGTTTTTT. Translating gives CASSPNRSSTRNEKLFF.

This clone was seen a single time. This sequence joins TRBV7-9 and TRBJ2-3, with D maybe TRBD2 (5 bases). CDR1 is SEHNR, CDR2 FQNEAQ, per germline (reference sequence). Trimming stripped 5 bases from V and 2 bases from J, with 11 bases between. The CDR3 contains 14 residues. The CDR3 DNA reads as TGTGCCAGCAGCCCATCGGGGTCCACAGATACGCAGTATTTT. It codes for CASSPSGSTDTQYF.

V is TRBV19 and J is TRBJ1-4; D ambiguous. The CDR3 consists of 14 residues. The V end lost 3 bases, the J end lost 8 bases, and 13 bases lay between the germline ends. Germline V CDR1 and CDR2: LNHDA, SQIVND (reference sequence). The CDR3 region has the DNA TGTGCCAGTAGTATGGCCGGGAGAAGGGAAAAACTGTTTTTT. Residues: CASSMAGRREKLFF.

This clone has only one observation. This chain links TRBV29-1 with TRBJ2-2; 9 bases agree with TRBD2. This CDR3 region has 14 residues. The germline gives CDR1 SQVTM, CDR2 ANQGSEA. Losses at the gene ends were 6 bases for V and 3 bases for J; bases not matched to a gene: 5. The CDR3 DNA follows: TGCAGCGTGCGGGGGGGCGCGGACACCGGGGAGCTGTTTTTT. Its translation is CSVRGGADTGELFF.

V and J are TRBV7-2 and TRBJ2-7; 8 nucleotides align to TRBD1. J gave up 2 bases and V 4 bases, and 7 bases lay outside the gene matches. The CDR3 sequence is 15 residues long. CDR1 SGHTA and CDR2 FQGNSA come from the germline V gene. The CDR3 nucleotides are TGTGCCAGCAGCTCGGACGGACAGGGACCCTACGAGCAGTACTTC. This translates into CASSSDGQGPYEQYF.

The V call is TRBV5-6, the J call TRBJ1-1, with 9 bases aligning to TRBD1. V lost 5 bases to trimming and J lost 1 base; unmatched junction nucleotides: 3. The CDR3 extends over 14 amino acids. Germline CDR1 reads SGHDT; CDR2 reads YYEEEE. The CDR3 nucleotides read TGTGCCAGCAGTGGGACAGGGAGGAACACTGAAGCTTTCTTT. Translation: CASSGTGRNTEAFF.

The chain has TRBV6-6 and TRBJ2-3; TRBD1 matches 9 bases. This CDR3 is 15 amino acids long. Germline V gene sequence: CDR1 MNHNY, CDR2 SVGAGI (reference sequence). V lost 5 bases to trimming and J lost 3 bases; unmatched junction nucleotides: 6. The chain's CDR3 is CASSTYRGHTDTQYF. CDR3 sequence (DNA): TGTGCCAGCAGTACCTACAGGGGGCATACAGATACGCAGTATTTT.

The chain links TRBV5-1 to TRBJ2-7, with a possible D match to TRBD1 (6 bases). With 3 bases removed from V and 2 bases from J, the gap between germline ends came to 12 bases. The CDR3 extends over 14 amino acids. Germline V gives CDR1 SGHRS, CDR2 YFSETQ. The CDR3 spells CASSWNGQTYEQYF. For the CDR3, the DNA is TGCGCCAGCAGCTGGAATGGACAGACCTACGAGCAGTACTTC.

V is TRBV19 and J is TRBJ2-1, with TRBD2 matching 12 bases. The germline CDR1 and CDR2 sequences are LNHDA and SQIVND (reference sequence). There are 16 residues in the CDR3. With V trimmed by 3 bases and J by 4 bases, 4 bases remained unmatched. The CDR3 DNA follows: TGTGCCAGTAGTATCCAGACTAGCGGGAGTTACAATGAGCAGTTCTTC. As protein: CASSIQTSGSYNEQFF.

The chain is built from TRBV27 and TRBJ2-5; D uncertain. Germline lookup yields CDR1 MNHEY and CDR2 SMNVEV (reference sequence). Trimming cost V 4 bases and J 3 bases, with 9 bases left between them. The CDR3 has 13 amino acids. The CDR3 DNA is TGTGCCAGCAGTTCTCTCGCGGAAGAGACCCAGTACTTC. It translates to CASSSLAEETQYF.

The chain employs TRBV5-5 and TRBJ1-1; possibly TRBD1 for D (6 bases). CDR1 and CDR2 from the germline V gene are SGHKS and YYEKEE (reference sequence). Trimming took 0 bases from V and 11 from J, leaving 17 bases between them. The length of the CDR3 is 14 residues. The DNA of the CDR3 is TGTGCCAGCAGCTTGGAACAGGGTGGGCATGGGGCTTTCTTT. Its protein is CASSLEQGGHGAFF. Full variable domain (outside the CDR3, taken from reference TRBV5-5 and TRBJ1-1): DAGVTQSPTHLIKTRGQQVTLRCSPISGHKSVSWYQQVLGQGPQFIFQYYEKEERGRGNFPDRFSARQFPNYSSELNVNALLLGDSALYLCASSLEQGGHGAFFGQGTRLTVV.

This clone showed up just a few times. V is TRBV10-3 and J is TRBJ2-5; the D is unclear. Germline V gene sequence: CDR1 ENHRY, CDR2 SYGVKD. The germline V and J ends were trimmed by 2 bases and 1 base, with 8 bases remaining between them. The CDR3 is 14 amino acids. The CDR3 protein is CAISEGTTQETQYF. The CDR3 nucleotides read TGTGCCATCAGTGAGGGAACTACCCAAGAGACCCAGTACTTC.

The rearrangement uses TRBV6-1 and TRBJ2-1; 11 bases are shared with TRBD1. Trimming took 2 bases from V and 4 from J; bases not matched to a gene: 13. The CDR3 covers 19 residues. Looked up from germline, CDR1 is MNHNS and CDR2 is SASEGT. CDR3 in amino acids: CASSERLSSGTGGYNEQFF. The DNA for the CDR3 is TGTGCCAGCAGTGAACGCCTATCTTCCGGGACAGGGGGATACAATGAGCAGTTCTTC.

The chain combines TRBV4-1 with TRBJ1-4, with 7 bases matching TRBD1. This CDR3 spans 17 amino acids. The V gene's germline CDR1 is MGHRA and CDR2 YSYEKL. J lost 2 bases, V lost 2 bases, and 8 bases had no gene match. CDR3 nucleotide sequence: TGCGCCAGCAGCCAACCTTACAGGGGCCGCACTAATGAAAAACTGTTTTTT. Translation gives CASSQPYRGRTNEKLFF.

This chain links TRBV12-5 with TRBJ1-1; D gene ambiguous. Germline CDR1 is LGHNT and CDR2 is FRNRAP. The V end was cut by 2 bases, the J end by 6 bases, with 10 bases between. The CDR3 is 13 amino acids. For the CDR3, the DNA is TGTGCTAGTGGTTTGAGTCGGAGGGCTGAAGCTTTCTTT. Amino acid sequence: CASGLSRRAEAFF.

A word on this clone: The same CDR3 arises from other DNA sequences in this sample as well. This chain links TRBV10-3 with TRBJ2-7; 10 positions match TRBD2. Germline CDR1 is ENHRY and CDR2 is SYGVKD. With V trimmed by 4 bases and J by 3 bases, 0 bases remained unmatched. This CDR3 contains 13 residues. The CDR3 loop is CAISASGSYEQYF. The CDR3, as DNA: TGTGCCATCAGTGCTAGCGGGAGCTACGAGCAGTACTTC.

The genes are TRBV19 and TRBJ2-1, with 9 bases that match TRBD2. Germline assignment: CDR1 LNHDA and CDR2 SQIVND (reference sequence). The CDR3 is 16 residues long. V was clipped by 7 bases and J by 8 bases; unmatched bases: 15. Here the CDR3 reads CASTSFSSGGKDEQFF. CDR3 nucleotide sequence: TGTGCCAGTACCTCTTTTTCCAGCGGGGGGAAGGATGAGCAGTTCTTC.